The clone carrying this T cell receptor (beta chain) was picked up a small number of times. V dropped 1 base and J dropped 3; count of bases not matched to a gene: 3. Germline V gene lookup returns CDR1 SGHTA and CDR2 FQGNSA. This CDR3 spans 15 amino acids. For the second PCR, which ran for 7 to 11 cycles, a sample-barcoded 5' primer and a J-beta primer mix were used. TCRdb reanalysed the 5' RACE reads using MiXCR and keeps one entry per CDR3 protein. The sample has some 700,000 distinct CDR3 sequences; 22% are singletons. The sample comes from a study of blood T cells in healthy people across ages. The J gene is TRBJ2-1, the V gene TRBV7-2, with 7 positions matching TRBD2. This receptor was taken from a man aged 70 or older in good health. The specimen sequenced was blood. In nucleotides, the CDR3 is TGTGCCAGCAGCTTAGTAGCGGGCAACTACAATGAGCAGTTCTTC. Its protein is CASSLVAGNYNEQFF.